The TCR beta chain under discussion was sequenced for a study of shared clonotypes between healthy human individuals. In the sorted-subset replicate PCRs, 150 to 250 ng DNA, 29,000 or so T cell genomes, was used. Using immunoSEQ multiplex PCR, the repertoire was profiled, and TCRdb retains in-frame clones only, with some absent. The profile shows over 2 million clones, 85% to 95% of them singletons. Trimming at V came to 6 bases and at J to 2 bases, leaving 5 bases not matched to a gene. The V gene's germline CDR1 is WSHSY and CDR2 SAAADI. The CDR3 sequence is 14 residues long. This sequence originates from a young man in good health. The chain carries TRBV10-2 and TRBJ1-2, with 8 bases that match TRBD1. The sample taken for sequencing was naive CD4+ T cells sorted from blood. Noted subset: CD45RA+ positively selected. CDR3: CASSSTGANYGYTF. CDR3 bases: TGCGCCAGCAGCTCGACAGGGGCCAACTATGGCTACACCTTC.